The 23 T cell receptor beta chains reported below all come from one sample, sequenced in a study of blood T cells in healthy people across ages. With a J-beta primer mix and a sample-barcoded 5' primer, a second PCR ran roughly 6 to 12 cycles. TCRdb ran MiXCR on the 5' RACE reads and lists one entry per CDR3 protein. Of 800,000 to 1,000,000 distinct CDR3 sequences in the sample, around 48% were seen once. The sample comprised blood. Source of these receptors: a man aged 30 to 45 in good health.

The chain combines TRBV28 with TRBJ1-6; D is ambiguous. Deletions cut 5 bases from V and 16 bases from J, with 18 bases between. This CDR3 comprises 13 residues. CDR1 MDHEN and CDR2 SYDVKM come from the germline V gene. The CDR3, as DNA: TGTGCCAGCAGTCGCGAATCCCCCGCCCTGCTCCACTTT. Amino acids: CASSRESPALLHF. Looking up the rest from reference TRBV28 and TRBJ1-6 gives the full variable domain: DVKVTQSSRYLVKRTGEKVFLECVQDMDHENMFWYRQDPGLGLRLIYFSYDVKMKEKGDIPEGYSVSREKKERFSLILESASTNQTSMYLCASSRESPALLHFGNGTRLTVT.

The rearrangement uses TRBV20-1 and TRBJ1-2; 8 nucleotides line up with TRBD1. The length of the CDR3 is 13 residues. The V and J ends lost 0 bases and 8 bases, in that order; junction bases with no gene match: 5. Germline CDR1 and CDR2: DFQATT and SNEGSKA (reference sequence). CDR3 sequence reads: CSARDETGVGYTF. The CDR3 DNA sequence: TGCAGTGCTAGAGATGAGACAGGGGTAGGCTACACCTTC.

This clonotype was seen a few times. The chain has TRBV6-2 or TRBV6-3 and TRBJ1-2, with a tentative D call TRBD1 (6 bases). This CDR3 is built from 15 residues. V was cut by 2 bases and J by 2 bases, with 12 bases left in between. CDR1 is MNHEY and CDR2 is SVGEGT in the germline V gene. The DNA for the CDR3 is TGTGCCAGCAGTTACCACTCCCAGGGGAACTATGGCTACACCTTC. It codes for CASSYHSQGNYGYTF.

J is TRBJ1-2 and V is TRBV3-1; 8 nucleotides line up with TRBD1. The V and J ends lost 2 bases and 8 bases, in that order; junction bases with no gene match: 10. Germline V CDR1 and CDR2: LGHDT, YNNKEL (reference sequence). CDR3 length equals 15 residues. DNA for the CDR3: TGTGCCAGCAGCCAAAGCCGACAGGGGAATAGAGGCTACACCTTC. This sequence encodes CASSQSRQGNRGYTF.

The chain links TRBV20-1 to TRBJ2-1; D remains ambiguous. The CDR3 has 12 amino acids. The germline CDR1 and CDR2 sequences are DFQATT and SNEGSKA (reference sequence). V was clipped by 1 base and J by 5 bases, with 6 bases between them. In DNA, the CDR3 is TGCAGTGCTAGAGGATCAGACAATGAGCAGTTCTTC. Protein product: CSARGSDNEQFF.

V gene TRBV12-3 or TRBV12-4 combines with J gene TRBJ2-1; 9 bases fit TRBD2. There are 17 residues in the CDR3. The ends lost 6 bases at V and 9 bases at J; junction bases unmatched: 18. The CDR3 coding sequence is TGTGCCAGCAGCCTAAGGGCAAGCGGGGGGTGGCTTATTGAGCAGTTCTTC. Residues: CASSLRASGGWLIEQFF.

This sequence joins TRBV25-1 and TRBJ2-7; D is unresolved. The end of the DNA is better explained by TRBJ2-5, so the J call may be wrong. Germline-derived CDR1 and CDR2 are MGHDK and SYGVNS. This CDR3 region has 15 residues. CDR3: CASSEPGFGGETQYF. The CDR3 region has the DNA TGTGCCAGCAGTGAACCCGGATTTGGTGGGGAGACCCAGTACTTC.

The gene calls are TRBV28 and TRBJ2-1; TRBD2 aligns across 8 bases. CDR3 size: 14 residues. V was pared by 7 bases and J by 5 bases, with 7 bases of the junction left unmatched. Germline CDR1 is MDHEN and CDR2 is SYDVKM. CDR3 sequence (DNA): TGTGCCAGCACACGGTGGCGGGGGGACAATGAGCAGTTCTTC. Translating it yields CASTRWRGDNEQFF.

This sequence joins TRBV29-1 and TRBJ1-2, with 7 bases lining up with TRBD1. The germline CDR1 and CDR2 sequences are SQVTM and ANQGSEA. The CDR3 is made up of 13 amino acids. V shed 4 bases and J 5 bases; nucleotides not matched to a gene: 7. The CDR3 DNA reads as TGCAGCGTTGCCGGGACAGCCGATTATGGCTACACCTTC. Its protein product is CSVAGTADYGYTF.

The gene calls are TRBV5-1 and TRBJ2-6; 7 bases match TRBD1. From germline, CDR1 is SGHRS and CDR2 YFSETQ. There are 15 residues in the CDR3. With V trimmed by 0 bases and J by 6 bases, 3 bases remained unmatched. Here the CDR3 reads CASSLGDSAANVLTF. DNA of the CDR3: TGCGCCAGCAGCTTGGGGGACAGTGCGGCCAACGTCCTGACTTTC.

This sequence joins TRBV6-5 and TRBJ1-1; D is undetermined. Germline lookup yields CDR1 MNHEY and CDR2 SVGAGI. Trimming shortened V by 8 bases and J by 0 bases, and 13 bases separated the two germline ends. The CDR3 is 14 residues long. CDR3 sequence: CASRAGALNTEAFF. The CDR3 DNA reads TGTGCCAGCCGCGCAGGAGCCTTGAACACTGAAGCTTTCTTT.

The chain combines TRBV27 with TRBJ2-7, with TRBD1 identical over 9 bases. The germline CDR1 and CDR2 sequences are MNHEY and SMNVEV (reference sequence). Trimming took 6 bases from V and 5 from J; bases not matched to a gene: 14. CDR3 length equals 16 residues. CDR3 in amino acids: CASRRNTGTGTNEQYF. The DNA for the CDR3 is TGTGCCAGCAGGAGGAATACCGGGACAGGGACTAACGAGCAGTACTTC.

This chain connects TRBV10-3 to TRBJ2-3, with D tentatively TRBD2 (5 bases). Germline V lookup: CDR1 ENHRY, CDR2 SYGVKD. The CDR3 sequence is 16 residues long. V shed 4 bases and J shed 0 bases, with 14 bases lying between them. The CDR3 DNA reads TGTGCCATCAGTGTTAATAGCGCCACTAGCACAGATACGCAGTATTTT. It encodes CAISVNSATSTDTQYF.

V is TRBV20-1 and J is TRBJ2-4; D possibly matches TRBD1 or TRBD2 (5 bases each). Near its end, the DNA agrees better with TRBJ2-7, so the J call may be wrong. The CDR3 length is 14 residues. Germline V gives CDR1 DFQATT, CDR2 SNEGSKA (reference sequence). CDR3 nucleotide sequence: TGCAGTGCTCCCCCCCGGGACCAAGCCTACGAGCAGTACTTC. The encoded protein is CSAPPRDQAYEQYF.

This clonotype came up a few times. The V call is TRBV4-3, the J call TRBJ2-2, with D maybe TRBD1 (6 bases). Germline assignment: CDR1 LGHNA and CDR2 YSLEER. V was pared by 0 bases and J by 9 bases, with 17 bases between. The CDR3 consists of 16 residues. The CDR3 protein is CASSQDPDSRKRELFF. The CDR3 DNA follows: TGCGCCAGCAGCCAAGATCCGGACAGCAGAAAGAGGGAGCTGTTTTTT.

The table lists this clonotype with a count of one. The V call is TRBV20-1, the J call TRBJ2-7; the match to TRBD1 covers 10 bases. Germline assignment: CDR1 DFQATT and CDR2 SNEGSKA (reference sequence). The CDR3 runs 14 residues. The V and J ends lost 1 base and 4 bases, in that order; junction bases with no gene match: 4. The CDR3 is CSARVAGQGYEQYF. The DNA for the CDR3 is TGCAGTGCTAGAGTGGCGGGACAGGGGTACGAGCAGTACTTC.

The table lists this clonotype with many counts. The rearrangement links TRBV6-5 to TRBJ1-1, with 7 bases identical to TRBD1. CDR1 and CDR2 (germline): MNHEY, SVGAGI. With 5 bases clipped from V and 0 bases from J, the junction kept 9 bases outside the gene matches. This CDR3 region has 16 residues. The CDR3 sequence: CASSHPRTGLNTEAFF. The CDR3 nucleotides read TGTGCCAGCAGTCACCCCCGGACAGGTCTGAACACTGAAGCTTTCTTT.

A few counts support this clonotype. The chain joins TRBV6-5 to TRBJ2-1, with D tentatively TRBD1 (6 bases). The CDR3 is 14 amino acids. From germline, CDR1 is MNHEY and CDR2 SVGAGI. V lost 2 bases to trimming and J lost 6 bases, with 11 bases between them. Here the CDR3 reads CASSYLDSLNEQFF. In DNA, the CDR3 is TGTGCCAGCAGTTACCTGGACAGCCTCAATGAGCAGTTCTTC.

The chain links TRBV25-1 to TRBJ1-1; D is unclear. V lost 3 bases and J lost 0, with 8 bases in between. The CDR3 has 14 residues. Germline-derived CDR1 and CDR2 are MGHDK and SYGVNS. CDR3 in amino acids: CASSEPGVNTEAFF. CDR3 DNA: TGTGCCAGCAGTGAGCCGGGAGTGAACACTGAAGCTTTCTTT.

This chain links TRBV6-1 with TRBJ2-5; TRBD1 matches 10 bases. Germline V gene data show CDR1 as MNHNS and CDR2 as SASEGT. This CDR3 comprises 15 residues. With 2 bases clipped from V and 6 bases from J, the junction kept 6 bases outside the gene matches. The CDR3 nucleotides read TGTGCCAGCAGTGAATCGACAGGGGGCGTCAAGACCCAGTACTTC. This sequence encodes CASSESTGGVKTQYF.

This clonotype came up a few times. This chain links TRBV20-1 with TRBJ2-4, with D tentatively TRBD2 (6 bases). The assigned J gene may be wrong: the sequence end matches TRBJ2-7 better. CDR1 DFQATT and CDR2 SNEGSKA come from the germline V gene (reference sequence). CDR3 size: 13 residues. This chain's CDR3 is CSAPTRLAREQYF. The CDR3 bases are TGCAGTGCTCCGACTAGATTGGCGCGCGAGCAGTACTTC.

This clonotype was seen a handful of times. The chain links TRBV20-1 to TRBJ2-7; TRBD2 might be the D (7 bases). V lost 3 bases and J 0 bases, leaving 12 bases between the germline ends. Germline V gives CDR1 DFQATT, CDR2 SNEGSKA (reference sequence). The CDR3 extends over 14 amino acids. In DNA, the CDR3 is TGCAGTGCTAGGGGGGGGGCTTCCTCCTACGAGCAGTACTTC. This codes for CSARGGASSYEQYF.

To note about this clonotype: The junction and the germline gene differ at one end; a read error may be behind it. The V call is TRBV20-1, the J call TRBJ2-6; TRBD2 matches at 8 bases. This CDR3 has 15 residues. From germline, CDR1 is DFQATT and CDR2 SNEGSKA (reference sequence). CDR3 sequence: CSANSGGSGTNVLTF. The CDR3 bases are TGTAGTGCTAACTCGGGGGGGTCTGGGACCAACGTCCTGACTTTC.